These T cell receptor beta chains were read from a single sample in a study of blood T cell repertoires in COVID-19. The protocol was immunoSEQ multiplex PCR, while the TCRdb copy is restricted to in-frame clones and leaves out a portion. Among around 190,000 clones listed, 81% were seen once. What was sequenced was peripheral blood. The source is a woman aged 40 to 49 with COVID-19, enrolled during active disease. Both conserved end residues are part of each CDR3. D genes are given only for firm matches. Some rows have no size entry. The others give once, few or many, or a class for an expanded clone.

j_call,d_call,clone_size,v_call,cdr3_nt,cdr3_aa
TRBJ1-1,NA,NA,TRBV6-5,TGTGCCAGCAGTCCGTCGCGGGGTGAAGCTTTCTTT,CASSPSRGEAFF
TRBJ2-7,NA,NA,TRBV19,TGTGCCAGTAGTGGCGGGTCTCTCAACGAGCAGTACTTC,CASSGGSLNEQYF
TRBJ1-2,TRBD1,few,TRBV27,TGTGCCAGCAGCCCTTCTCACAGGGGCCGTCATGGCTACACCTTC,CASSPSHRGRHGYTF
TRBJ2-1,TRBD2,NA,TRBV9,TGTGCCAGCAGCGTAGGTCTGGGACTAGCGGGGGGTGAGCAGTTCTTC,CASSVGLGLAGGEQFF
TRBJ1-5,NA,NA,TRBV30,TGTGCCTGGAGTGTACAGGGACAGCCCCAGCATTTT,CAWSVQGQPQHF
TRBJ2-5,NA,NA,TRBV18,TGTGCCAGCTCCCGCGCGCGGGGCCAAGAGACCCAGTACTTC,CASSRARGQETQYF
TRBJ2-4,TRBD2,NA,TRBV4-1,TGCGCCAGCAGCCCGCTAGCGGCACACATTCAGTACTTC,CASSPLAAHIQYF
TRBJ2-7,TRBD1,NA,TRBV6-5,TGTGCCAGCACCCCCCGACAGGGGGCCTACGAGCAGTACTTC,CASTPRQGAYEQYF
TRBJ2-4,TRBD1,once,TRBV13,TGTGCCAGCAACCTTAGGAGACAGGGGGCAGTAGCCAAAAACATTCAGTACTTC,CASNLRRQGAVAKNIQYF
TRBJ1-2,TRBD1,NA,TRBV7-9,TGTGCCAGCACTCCCATACAACAGGGGGAATCTGGCTACACCTTC,CASTPIQQGESGYTF
TRBJ2-1,TRBD1,once,TRBV3-1/TRBV3-2,TGTGCCAGCAGCCAAGGTAGGACAGGTAAGGTCTACAATGAGCAGTTCTTC,CASSQGRTGKVYNEQFF
TRBJ2-1,TRBD2,NA,TRBV4-2,TGTGCCAGCAGCTTAAGGGTCCCCGCACCTAGCGGGGGTATGAATGAGCAGTTCTTC,CASSLRVPAPSGGMNEQFF
TRBJ1-6,NA,NA,TRBV5-1,TGCGCCAGTAGGAACGGCGGCTATAATTCACCCCTCCACTTT,CASRNGGYNSPLHF
TRBJ2-5,TRBD2,NA,TRBV10-2,TGCGCCAGCACCCAGAACCTAGCGGAACAAGAGACCCAGTACTTC,CASTQNLAEQETQYF
TRBJ2-3,NA,NA,TRBV9,TGTGCCAGCAGCGACTACAGCACAGATACGCAGTATTTT,CASSDYSTDTQYF
TRBJ1-2,NA,NA,TRBV19,TGTGCCAGTAGTATATTCGTAGGTGGCGGAAACTATGGCTACACCTTC,CASSIFVGGGNYGYTF
TRBJ2-3,TRBD1,NA,TRBV6-5,TGTGCCAGCAGTTACCGCCGTTCAGGGGGCGCAGATACGCAGTATTTT,CASSYRRSGGADTQYF
TRBJ2-7,NA,NA,TRBV15,TGTGCCACCAGCAGACCCAGCGCAGGGTTGCACGAGCAGTACTTC,CATSRPSAGLHEQYF
TRBJ1-4,TRBD1,NA,TRBV2,TGTGCCACAAAGGACGACAGGGGGACTAATGAAAAACTGTTTTTT,CATKDDRGTNEKLFF
TRBJ2-1,TRBD1,NA,TRBV10-1,TGCGCCAGCAGTTTCGACAGGGAAGTCGAGAATGAGCAGTTCTTC,CASSFDREVENEQFF
TRBJ1-6,NA,NA,TRBV6-2/TRBV6-3,TGTGCCAGCAGTTACACAGGGAACAATTCACCCCTCCACTTT,CASSYTGNNSPLHF
TRBJ2-1,NA,few,TRBV18,TGTGCCAGCTCACCCACTAGCTCCTCAGTGGGTGAGCAGTTCTTC,CASSPTSSSVGEQFF
TRBJ2-2,TRBD1,NA,TRBV3-1/TRBV3-2,TGTGCCAGCAGGCGTCCCGGGACAGGGCCGAACACCGGGGAGCTGTTTTTT,CASRRPGTGPNTGELFF
TRBJ2-7,TRBD2,NA,TRBV9,TGTGCCAGCAGCGTAGACCCCCTCGCGGGAGGGCCGAAAGGAGAGCAGTACTTC,CASSVDPLAGGPKGEQYF
TRBJ2-2,NA,NA,TRBV30,TGTGCCTGGGACAGATCGAACACCGGGGAGCTGTTTTTT,CAWDRSNTGELFF
TRBJ2-1,TRBD2,NA,TRBV7-9,TGTGCCAGCAGCAGACGAACTAGCGAATACAATGAGCAGTTCTTC,CASSRRTSEYNEQFF
TRBJ2-1,TRBD2,NA,TRBV7-9,TGTGCCAGCAGCTTGGTAGCGGGGGGGCACAATGAGCAGTTCTTC,CASSLVAGGHNEQFF
TRBJ2-5,NA,NA,TRBV2,TGTGCCAGCAGTGATTTGCTAGCGAAGATCCAAGAGACCCAGTACTTC,CASSDLLAKIQETQYF
TRBJ1-4,TRBD1,NA,TRBV4-1,TGCGCCAGCAGCCACGGGGGACAGGGACCAACTAATGAAAAACTGTTTTTT,CASSHGGQGPTNEKLFF
TRBJ1-6,NA,NA,TRBV7-9,TGTGCCAGCATACGATGGGAGTTTTCGGATTCACCCCTCCACTTT,CASIRWEFSDSPLHF
TRBJ2-3,NA,NA,TRBV10-3,TGTGCCATCAGTGGGCCGGGGTGGGCAGGGGACACAGATACGCAGTATTTT,CAISGPGWAGDTDTQYF
TRBJ2-1,TRBD2,few,TRBV9,TGTGCCAGCAGCGCCGGGACTAGCGGAGCCTACAATGAGCAGTTCTTC,CASSAGTSGAYNEQFF
TRBJ2-2,NA,NA,TRBV7-8,TGTGCCAGCAGCTTACGGGATAATTCGGCCGGGGAGCTGTTTTTT,CASSLRDNSAGELFF
TRBJ1-5,NA,few,TRBV6-4,TGTGCCAGCAGTGACTCTTATAGCAATCAGCCCCAGCATTTT,CASSDSYSNQPQHF
TRBJ1-5,NA,NA,TRBV6-2/TRBV6-3,TGTGCCAGCAGCCCCAGAAGAAATCAGCCCCAGCATTTT,CASSPRRNQPQHF
TRBJ2-3,TRBD2,NA,TRBV10-2,TGCGCCAGCAGCCCCCAGAGGAGCGGGGTCACAGATACGCAGTATTTT,CASSPQRSGVTDTQYF
TRBJ1-2,NA,NA,TRBV15,TGTGCCACCAGCAGAGATTATGAACACCAGGATGGCTACACCTTC,CATSRDYEHQDGYTF
TRBJ1-2,NA,NA,TRBV15,TGTGCCACCAGCGGAGATGAGGGAGGCTACACCTTC,CATSGDEGGYTF
TRBJ2-1,TRBD2,NA,TRBV5-6,TGTGCCAGCAGCTTGTGGCTAGCGGGAAGCAATGAGCAGTTCTTC,CASSLWLAGSNEQFF
TRBJ2-1,TRBD2,NA,TRBV30,TGTGCCTGGGGACTAGCGGGGGGGTACAATGAGCAGTTCTTC,CAWGLAGGYNEQFF
TRBJ2-4,TRBD1,NA,TRBV14,TGTGCCAGCAGCGCCGGGACAGGGAGCGCCATAGCCAAAAACATTCAGTACTTC,CASSAGTGSAIAKNIQYF
TRBJ1-1,NA,NA,TRBV30,TGTGCCTGGACCCGGGACAACCGGTGGAACACTGAAGCTTTCTTT,CAWTRDNRWNTEAFF
TRBJ1-6,NA,NA,TRBV3-1/TRBV3-2,TGTGCCAGCAGCCCCAGGGGAAGCTCCTATAATTCACCCCTCCACTTT,CASSPRGSSYNSPLHF
TRBJ1-5,TRBD1,NA,TRBV10-3,TGTGCCATCAGTGACAAGGACAGGGGCAAGGATCAGCCCCAGCATTTT,CAISDKDRGKDQPQHF
TRBJ2-3,TRBD2,NA,TRBV3-1/TRBV3-2,TGTGCCAGCAGCCGAAGACTAGCGGGAGGGGAAGATACGCAGTATTTT,CASSRRLAGGEDTQYF
TRBJ2-2,NA,NA,TRBV4-1,TGCGCCAGCAGCCCCAAGCGGGCCACCGGGGAGCTGTTTTTT,CASSPKRATGELFF
TRBJ2-1,TRBD1,NA,TRBV6-1,TGTGCCAGCTTTGAAGTAGGGGGCAGGAATATCGGCAATGAGCAGTTCTTC,CASFEVGGRNIGNEQFF
TRBJ2-5,NA,NA,TRBV4-1,TGCGCCAGCAGCCAAGATCGACAGCAAGAGACCCAGTACTTC,CASSQDRQQETQYF
TRBJ1-2,NA,NA,TRBV30,TGTGCCTGGAGTGTATATCCTAACTATGGCTACACCTTC,CAWSVYPNYGYTF
TRBJ1-2,TRBD1,NA,TRBV3-1/TRBV3-2,TGTGCCAGCAGCCAACGGACAGGGGTAGTGGAGGGCTACACCTTC,CASSQRTGVVEGYTF
TRBJ1-5,NA,few,TRBV6-5,TGTGCCAGCGCCCGGGGGGGTGGGTCTCAGCCCCAGCATTTT,CASARGGGSQPQHF
TRBJ1-3,NA,NA,TRBV4-1,TGCGCCAGCAGCCAAGTGGGGGGAGTAGGAAACACCATATATTTT,CASSQVGGVGNTIYF
TRBJ2-7,NA,NA,TRBV25-1,TGTGCCAGCAGCCCGCTTGAGGAGCAGTACTTC,CASSPLEEQYF
TRBJ1-5,TRBD1,many,TRBV28,TGTGCCAGCAGTCCCCACGTCGGTACAGGGGGCGATCAGCCCCAGCATTTT,CASSPHVGTGGDQPQHF
TRBJ1-2,TRBD1,NA,TRBV29-1,TGCAGCGTTGAACCAGGGGGGACTAACTATGGCTACACCTTC,CSVEPGGTNYGYTF
TRBJ2-1,TRBD2,NA,TRBV5-1,TGCGCCAGCAGCTTGGAGGGAGGGCCGCTTCATGAGCAGTTCTTC,CASSLEGGPLHEQFF
TRBJ2-1,NA,NA,TRBV11-1,TGTGCCAGCAGCGCAGCGCGGGGAAGACACAATGAGCAGTTCTTC,CASSAARGRHNEQFF
TRBJ2-2,TRBD2,many,TRBV6-1,TGTGCCAGCAGTGGGCTAGCGGGAACATTCACCGGGGAGCTGTTTTTT,CASSGLAGTFTGELFF